The rows below give T cell receptor beta chains drawn from one sample of a study of T cells expressing NK-cell markers. With the 5' RACE reads reprocessed, TCRdb shows one record per CDR3 protein and no DNA. The table lists some 440,000 distinct CDR3 sequences. Sequenced: blood T cells: a sorted CD56 or NKG2C T cell subset, CD4+ or CD8+ T cells, or bulk PBMC T cells (not recorded which). These receptors all come from a woman in her fifties or sixties in good health. Both conserved end residues are part of each CDR3.

J gene | V gene | CDR3 protein
TRBJ1-4 | TRBV12-3/TRBV12-4 | CASSLAIQGNEKLFF
TRBJ2-2 | TRBV3-1 | CASSQELVAGELFF
TRBJ1-1 | TRBV3-1 | CASSSAGGGSAEAFF
TRBJ2-7 | TRBV15 | CATLKGLEDGEQYF
TRBJ1-2 | TRBV6-5 | CASSMRGPGGYTF
TRBJ1-1 | TRBV19 | CASTHWRGNGTEAFF
TRBJ2-3 | TRBV28 | CASSGTSGRDTQYF
TRBJ2-7 | TRBV20-1 | CSARGLAGDSRDEQYF
TRBJ2-3 | TRBV12-3/TRBV12-4 | CASSRTGTDTQYF
TRBJ2-2 | TRBV7-8 | CASSLALGKGRAGELFF
TRBJ2-7 | TRBV12-3/TRBV12-4 | CASRHATEYEQYF
TRBJ1-1 | TRBV27 | CASSSQGEYSEAFF
TRBJ2-1 | TRBV7-9 | CASSPLGIFRNNEQFF
TRBJ2-5 | TRBV2 | CASKAVREWETHYF
TRBJ2-3 | TRBV12-3/TRBV12-4 | CASSSRRGTQYF
TRBJ1-3 | TRBV30 | CAWSRDGSSGNTIYF
TRBJ2-1 | TRBV12-3/TRBV12-4 | CASSPGWEQFF
TRBJ2-7 | TRBV27 | CASSAGGRVSEQYF
TRBJ2-2 | TRBV25-1 | CASSRLAGVTGELFF
TRBJ2-3 | TRBV29-1 | CSVSQGVTSTDTQYF
TRBJ2-2 | TRBV24-1 | CATGGDLSNTGELFF
TRBJ2-1 | TRBV7-2 | CASSQAGKTSEQFF
TRBJ2-3 | TRBV2 | CASSDLAGVPDTQYF
TRBJ1-1 | TRBV12-3/TRBV12-4 | CASSRQGMANTEAFF
TRBJ2-7 | TRBV7-2 | CASSYPGAYEQYF
TRBJ2-7 | TRBV7-9 | CASSLPRRLGNEQYF
TRBJ2-2 | TRBV5-4 | CASSYRDRITGELFF
TRBJ2-7 | TRBV9 | CASSFLADSSYEQYF
TRBJ1-1 | TRBV10-1 | CASSDGLNTEAFF
TRBJ1-6 | TRBV5-1 | CASSLGITSSPLHF
TRBJ2-5 | TRBV7-9 | CASSLLGLAVQETQYF
TRBJ1-5 | TRBV7-2 | CASSLVGTGENQPQHF
TRBJ2-1 | TRBV5-5 | CASSLELGGGPREQFF
TRBJ2-7 | TRBV5-6 | CASSLSEWRIYEQYF
TRBJ2-2 | TRBV3-1 | CASRQGPGELFF
TRBJ2-7 | TRBV20-1 | CSARDYRDRVYEQYF
TRBJ2-5 | TRBV5-1 | CASSLRLREATETQYF
TRBJ2-1 | TRBV29-1 | CSVRPTHNEQFF
TRBJ2-7 | TRBV12-3/TRBV12-4 | CASSLGFTSQGAGYEQYF
TRBJ2-3 | TRBV11-2 | CASSLVAEHTQYF
TRBJ2-7 | TRBV24-1 | CATSGGDRASYEQYF